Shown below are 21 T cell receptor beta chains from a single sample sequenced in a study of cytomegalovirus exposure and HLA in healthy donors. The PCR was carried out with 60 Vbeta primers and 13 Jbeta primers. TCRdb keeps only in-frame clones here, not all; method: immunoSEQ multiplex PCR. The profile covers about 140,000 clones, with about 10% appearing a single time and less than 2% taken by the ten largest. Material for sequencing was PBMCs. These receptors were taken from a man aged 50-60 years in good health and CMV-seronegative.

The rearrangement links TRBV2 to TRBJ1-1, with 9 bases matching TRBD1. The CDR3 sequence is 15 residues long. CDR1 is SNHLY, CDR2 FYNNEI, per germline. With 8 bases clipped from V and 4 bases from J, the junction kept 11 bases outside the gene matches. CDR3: CASGRDRALGTEAFF. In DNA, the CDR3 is TGTGCCAGCGGACGGGACAGGGCATTAGGCACTGAAGCTTTCTTT.

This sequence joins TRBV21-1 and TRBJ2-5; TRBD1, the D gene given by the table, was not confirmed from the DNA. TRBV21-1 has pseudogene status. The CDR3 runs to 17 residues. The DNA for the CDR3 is TGTGCCAGCAGCAAACCATGGGGGACAGGGGTTCCAGAGACCCAGTACTTC. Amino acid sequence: CASSKPWGTGVPETQYF.

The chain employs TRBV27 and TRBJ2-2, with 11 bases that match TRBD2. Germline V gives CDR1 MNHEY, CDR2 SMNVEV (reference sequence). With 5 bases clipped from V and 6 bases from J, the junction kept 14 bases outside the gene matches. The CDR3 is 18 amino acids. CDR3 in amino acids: CASSPYLAGGRYPGELFF. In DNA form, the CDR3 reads TGTGCCAGCAGTCCCTACTTAGCGGGGGGGAGGTACCCCGGGGAGCTGTTTTTT.

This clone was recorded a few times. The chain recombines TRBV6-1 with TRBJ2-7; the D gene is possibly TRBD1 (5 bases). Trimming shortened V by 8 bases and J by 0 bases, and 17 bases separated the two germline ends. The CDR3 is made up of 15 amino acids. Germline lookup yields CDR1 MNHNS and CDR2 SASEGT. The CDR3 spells CASHYGASGSYEQYF. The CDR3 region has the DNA TGTGCCAGCCATTATGGGGCCTCCGGCTCCTACGAGCAGTACTTC.

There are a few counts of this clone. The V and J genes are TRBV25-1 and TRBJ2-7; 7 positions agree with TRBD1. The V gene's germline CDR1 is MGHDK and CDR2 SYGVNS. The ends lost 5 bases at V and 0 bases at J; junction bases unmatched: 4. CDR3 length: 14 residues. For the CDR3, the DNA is TGTGCCAGCAGTAGGGACAGAAGCTCCTACGAGCAGTACTTC. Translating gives CASSRDRSSYEQYF.

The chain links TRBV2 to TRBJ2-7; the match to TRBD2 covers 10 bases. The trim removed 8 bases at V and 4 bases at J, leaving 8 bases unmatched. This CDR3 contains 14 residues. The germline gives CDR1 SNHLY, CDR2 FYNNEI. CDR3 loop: CASEASGGSYEQYF. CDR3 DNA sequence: TGTGCCAGCGAGGCTAGCGGGGGATCGTACGAGCAGTACTTC.

The CDR3 reads CASSPDSRETQYF. The CDR3 DNA sequence: TGTGCCAGTAGTCCAGACTCGCGAGAGACCCAGTACTTC. V is TRBV19 and J is TRBJ2-5; no firm D call. V shed 5 bases and J shed 4 bases, with 11 bases lying between them. Germline CDR1 LNHDA, CDR2 SQIVND (reference sequence). This CDR3 contains 13 residues.

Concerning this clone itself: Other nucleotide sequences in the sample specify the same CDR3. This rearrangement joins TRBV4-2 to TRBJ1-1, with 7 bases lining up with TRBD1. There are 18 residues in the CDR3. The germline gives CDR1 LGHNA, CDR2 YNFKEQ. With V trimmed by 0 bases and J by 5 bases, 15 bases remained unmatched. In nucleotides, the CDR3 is TGTGCCAGCAGCCAAGATATTCCCTCAGGGGGAACCCGAACTGAAGCTTTCTTT. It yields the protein CASSQDIPSGGTRTEAFF.

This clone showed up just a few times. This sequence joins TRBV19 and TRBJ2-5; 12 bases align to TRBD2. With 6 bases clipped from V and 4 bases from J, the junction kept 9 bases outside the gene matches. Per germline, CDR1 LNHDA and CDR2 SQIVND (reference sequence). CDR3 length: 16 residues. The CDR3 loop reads CASSLAGGRSGETQYF. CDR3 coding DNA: TGTGCCAGTAGCCTAGCGGGAGGGCGCTCTGGAGAGACCCAGTACTTC.

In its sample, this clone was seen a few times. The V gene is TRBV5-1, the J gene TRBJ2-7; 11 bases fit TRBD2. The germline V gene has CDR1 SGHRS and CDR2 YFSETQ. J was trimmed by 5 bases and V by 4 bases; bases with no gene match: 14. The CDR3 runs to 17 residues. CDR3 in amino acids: CASSGGLAALEGHEQYF. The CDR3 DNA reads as TGCGCCAGCAGCGGGGGACTAGCGGCCCTAGAGGGCCACGAGCAGTACTTC.

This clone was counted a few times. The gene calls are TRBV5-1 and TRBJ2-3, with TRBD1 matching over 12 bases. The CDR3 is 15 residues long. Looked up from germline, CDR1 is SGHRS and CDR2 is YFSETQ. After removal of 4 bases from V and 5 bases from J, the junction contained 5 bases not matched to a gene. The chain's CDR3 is CASSRDRGQGDTQYF. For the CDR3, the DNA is TGCGCCAGCAGCCGGGACAGGGGGCAGGGAGATACGCAGTATTTT.

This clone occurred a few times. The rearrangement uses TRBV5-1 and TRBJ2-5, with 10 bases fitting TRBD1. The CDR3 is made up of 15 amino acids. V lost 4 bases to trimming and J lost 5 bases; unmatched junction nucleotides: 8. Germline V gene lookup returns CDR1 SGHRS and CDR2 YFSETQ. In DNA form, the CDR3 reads TGCGCCAGCAGCCCGCGACAGGGGGCGTGGGAGACCCAGTACTTC. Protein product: CASSPRQGAWETQYF. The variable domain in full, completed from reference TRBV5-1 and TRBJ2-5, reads KAGVTQTPRYLIKTRGQQVTLSCSPISGHRSVSWYQQTPGQGLQFLFEYFSETQRNKGNFPGRFSGRQFSNSRSEMNVSTLELGDSALYLCASSPRQGAWETQYFGPGTRLLVL.

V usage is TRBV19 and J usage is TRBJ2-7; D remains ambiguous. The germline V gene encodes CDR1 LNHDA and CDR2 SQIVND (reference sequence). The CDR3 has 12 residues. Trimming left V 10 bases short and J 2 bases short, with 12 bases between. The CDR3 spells CATADYAYEQYF. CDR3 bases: TGTGCCACCGCGGATTACGCCTACGAGCAGTACTTC.

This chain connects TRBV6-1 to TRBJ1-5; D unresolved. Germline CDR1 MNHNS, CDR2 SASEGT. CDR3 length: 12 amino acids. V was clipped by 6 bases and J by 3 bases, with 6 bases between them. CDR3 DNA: TGTGCCAGCAGCGAACTCAATCAGCCCCAGCATTTT. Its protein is CASSELNQPQHF.

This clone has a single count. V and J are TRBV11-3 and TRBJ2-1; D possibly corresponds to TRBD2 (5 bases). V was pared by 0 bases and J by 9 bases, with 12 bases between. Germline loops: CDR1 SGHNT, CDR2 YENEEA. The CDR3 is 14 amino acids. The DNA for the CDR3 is TGTGCCAGCAGCTTAGAAGGTGGAGGTGCTGAGCAGTTCTTC. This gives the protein CASSLEGGGAEQFF. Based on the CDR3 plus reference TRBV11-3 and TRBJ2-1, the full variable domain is EAGVVQSPRYKIIEKKQPVAFWCNPISGHNTLYWYLQNLGQGPELLIRYENEEAVDDSQLPKDRFSAERLKGVDSTLKIQPAELGDSAVYLCASSLEGGGAEQFFGPGTRLTVL.

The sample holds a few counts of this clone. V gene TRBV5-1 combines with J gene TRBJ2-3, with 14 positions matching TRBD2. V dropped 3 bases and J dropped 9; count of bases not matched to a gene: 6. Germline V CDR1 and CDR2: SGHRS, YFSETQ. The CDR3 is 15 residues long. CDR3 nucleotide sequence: TGCGCCAGCAGCTATGGACTAGCGGGAGGAGGGACGCAGTATTTT. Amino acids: CASSYGLAGGGTQYF. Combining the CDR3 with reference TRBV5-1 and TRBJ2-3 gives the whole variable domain KAGVTQTPRYLIKTRGQQVTLSCSPISGHRSVSWYQQTPGQGLQFLFEYFSETQRNKGNFPGRFSGRQFSNSRSEMNVSTLELGDSALYLCASSYGLAGGGTQYFGPGTRLTVL.

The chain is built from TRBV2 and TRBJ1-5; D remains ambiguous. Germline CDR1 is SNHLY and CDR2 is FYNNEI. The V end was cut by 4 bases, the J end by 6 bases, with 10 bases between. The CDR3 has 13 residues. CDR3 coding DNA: TGTGCCAGCAGTGGCGGCCCAACTCAGCCCCAGCATTTT. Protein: CASSGGPTQPQHF.

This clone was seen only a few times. The CDR3 DNA is TGTGCCAGCAGTGAAAGGACAGGGTGGACCGGGGAGCTGTTTTTT. This gives the protein CASSERTGWTGELFF. The chain recombines TRBV2 with TRBJ2-2, with TRBD1 identical over 8 bases. Germline CDR1 and CDR2: SNHLY and FYNNEI. The CDR3 is 15 residues long. Germline trimming cut 2 bases from V and 5 bases from J; bases unmatched to any gene: 4. Looking up the rest from reference TRBV2 and TRBJ2-2 gives the full variable domain: EPEVTQTPSHQVTQMGQEVILRCVPISNHLYFYWYRQILGQKVEFLVSFYNNEISEKSEIFDDQFSVERPDGSNFTLKIRSTKLEDSAMYFCASSERTGWTGELFFGEGSRLTVL.

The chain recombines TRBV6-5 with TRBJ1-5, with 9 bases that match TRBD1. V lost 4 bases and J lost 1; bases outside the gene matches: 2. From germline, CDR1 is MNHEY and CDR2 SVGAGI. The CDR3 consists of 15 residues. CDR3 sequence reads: CASSWTGASNQPQHF. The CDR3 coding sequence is TGTGCCAGCAGTTGGACAGGGGCGAGCAATCAGCCCCAGCATTTT.

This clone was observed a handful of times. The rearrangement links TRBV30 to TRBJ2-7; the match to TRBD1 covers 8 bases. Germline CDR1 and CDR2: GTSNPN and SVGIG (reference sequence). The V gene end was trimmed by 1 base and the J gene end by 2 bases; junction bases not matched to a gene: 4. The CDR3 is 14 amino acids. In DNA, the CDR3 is TGTGCCTGGAGTGCGCGGACAGGGCCCTACGAGCAGTACTTC. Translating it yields CAWSARTGPYEQYF.

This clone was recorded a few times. CDR3 sequence (DNA): TGTGCCAGCAGCTCCGTCTCCTACGAGCAGTACTTC. Amino acids: CASSSVSYEQYF. The chain is built from TRBV7-9 and TRBJ2-7; D unclear. The V end was cut by 4 bases, the J end by 0 bases, with 4 bases between. There are 12 residues in the CDR3. Germline CDR1 is SEHNR and CDR2 is FQNEAQ (reference sequence).